Each of the 24 T cell receptor beta chains below was sequenced from the same sample in a study of control samples from healthy donors and cancer patients. The table came from immunoSEQ multiplex PCR; TCRdb's copy has only in-frame clones and leaves some out. The repertoire has roughly 180,000 clones, 93% of them found once; the top ten carry over 4%. Sequences were obtained from blood. The receptors stem from a woman aged 55-75 years in good health.

The genes are TRBV29-1 and TRBJ2-1; tentatively, D is TRBD2 (6 bases). Germline V gene sequence: CDR1 SQVTM, CDR2 ANQGSEA. This CDR3 is built from 12 residues. The V end lost 7 bases, the J end lost 3 bases, and 10 bases lay between the germline ends. The CDR3, as DNA: TGCAGCGCGGGGGAGGTCTACAATGAGCAGTTCTTC. This sequence encodes CSAGEVYNEQFF.

The V gene is TRBV25-1, the J gene TRBJ2-5, with D tentatively TRBD2 (5 bases). CDR1 and CDR2 from the germline V gene are MGHDK and SYGVNS. V lost 4 bases and J 0 bases, leaving 15 bases between the germline ends. CDR3 length: 16 residues. The DNA of the CDR3 is TGTGCCAGCAGTGGGGCGGTGGGGAGCTACCAAGAGACCCAGTACTTC. Its protein product is CASSGAVGSYQETQYF. Complete variable domain (other parts from reference TRBV25-1 and TRBJ2-5): EADIYQTPRYLVIGTGKKITLECSQTMGHDKMYWYQQDPGMELHLIHYSYGVNSTEKGDLSSESTVSRIRTEHFPLTLESARPSHTSQYLCASSGAVGSYQETQYFGPGTRLLVL.

The chain recombines TRBV6-7 with TRBJ1-4; D gene ambiguous. TRBV6-7 has ORF status, its function being uncertain. The CDR3 runs to 17 residues. V shed 2 bases and J shed 0 bases, with 13 bases lying between them. CDR3 DNA sequence: TGTGCCAGCAGTTACGGGCAGGAGGAACCAACTAATGAAAAACTGTTTTTT. It is translated as CASSYGQEEPTNEKLFF.

This clone was detected a few times. The chain employs TRBV6-6 and TRBJ2-3; D uncertain. V lost 2 bases and J 5 bases, leaving 11 bases between the germline ends. The CDR3 length is 14 residues. Germline assignment: CDR1 MNHNY and CDR2 SVGAGI (reference sequence). CDR3 amino acids: CASSYATSRDTQYF. The CDR3 DNA reads as TGTGCCAGCAGTTACGCGACATCGAGAGATACGCAGTATTTT.

The chain carries TRBV7-6 and TRBJ1-3; 7 positions agree with TRBD1. CDR1 is SGHVS and CDR2 is FNYEAQ in the germline V gene. The CDR3 sequence is 15 residues long. The V gene end was trimmed by 3 bases and the J gene end by 0 bases; junction bases not matched to a gene: 2. CDR3 in amino acids: CASSLRTGSGNTIYF. The CDR3 nucleotides read TGTGCCAGCAGCTTGCGGACAGGCTCTGGAAACACCATATATTTT.

This clone was found a few times. The chain links TRBV15 to TRBJ2-3; D may match TRBD1 or TRBD2 (7 bases each). Deletions cut 2 bases from V and 8 bases from J, with 26 bases between. Germline lookup yields CDR1 LNHNV and CDR2 YYDKDF (reference sequence). The CDR3 consists of 18 residues. This chain's CDR3 is CATSRSPEGASGIGTQYF. The CDR3 bases are TGTGCCACCAGCAGAAGTCCCGAGGGGGCTAGCGGCATCGGTACGCAGTATTTT.

The rearrangement links TRBV19 to TRBJ1-1, with TRBD1 matching 7 bases. This CDR3 contains 14 residues. Germline loops: CDR1 LNHDA, CDR2 SQIVND (reference sequence). J was trimmed by 4 bases and V by 3 bases; bases with no gene match: 5. The DNA of the CDR3 is TGTGCCAGTAGTATGCAAGGGGGCATCACTGAAGCTTTCTTT. Protein sequence: CASSMQGGITEAFF. Variable domain in full (rest from reference TRBV19 and TRBJ1-1): DGGITQSPKYLFRKEGQNVTLSCEQNLNHDAMYWYRQDPGQGLRLIYYSQIVNDFQKGDIAEGYSVSREKKESFPLTVTSAQKNPTAFYLCASSMQGGITEAFFGQGTRLTVV.

V is TRBV30 and J is TRBJ1-2; D unresolved. V was shortened by 2 bases and J by 7 bases, with 8 bases between the two germline ends. Germline CDR1 is GTSNPN and CDR2 is SVGIG (reference sequence). CDR3 length: 11 residues. The CDR3 DNA follows: TGTGCCTGGAGTCCCGGCGGTGGCTACACCTTC. Encoded protein: CAWSPGGGYTF.

The chain links TRBV27 to TRBJ2-1, with 10 bases aligning to TRBD2. Germline V lookup: CDR1 MNHEY, CDR2 SMNVEV (reference sequence). CDR3 length: 16 residues. Germline trimming cut 6 bases from V and 7 bases from J; bases unmatched to any gene: 12. The CDR3 nucleotides read TGTGCCAGCAGCCGAAGGGCGCTAGCGGGGGCAAATGAGCAGTTCTTC. Protein product: CASSRRALAGANEQFF.

This chain joins TRBV3-1 (or the pseudogene TRBV3-2) and TRBJ2-7; D gene ambiguous. The germline V gene has CDR1 LGHDT and CDR2 YNNKEL (reference sequence). This CDR3 has 14 amino acids. V lost 0 bases, J lost 4 bases, and 10 bases lay in between. CDR3 bases: TGTGCCAGCAGCCAAGAAGTGGTCTCATACGAGCAGTACTTC. It translates to CASSQEVVSYEQYF.

The chain combines TRBV7-2 with TRBJ1-4; no clear D. The length of the CDR3 is 15 residues. CDR1 is SGHTA and CDR2 is FQGNSA in the germline V gene. Trimming cost V 2 bases and J 2 bases, with 9 bases left between them. CDR3 sequence: CASSLLGITNEKLFF. Written as DNA, the CDR3 is TGTGCCAGCAGCTTATTGGGAATCACTAATGAAAAACTGTTTTTT.

The chain combines TRBV2 with TRBJ1-6; D ambiguous. Germline loops: CDR1 SNHLY, CDR2 FYNNEI. Between the trimmed V and J ends, which lost 7 bases and 4 bases, there was a span of 8 bases. The CDR3 consists of 13 residues. In DNA form, the CDR3 reads TGTGCCAGCACTCAAATGTATAATTCACCCCTCCACTTT. Protein product: CASTQMYNSPLHF.

To note about this clone: The same CDR3 can be traced to other DNA sequences in this sample. V and J are TRBV5-1 and TRBJ2-2; D may match TRBD1 or TRBD2 (5 bases each). This CDR3 region has 15 residues. Looked up from germline, CDR1 is SGHRS and CDR2 is YFSETQ. The ends were cut back, 0 bases at V and 5 bases at J, with 11 bases in the middle. Here the CDR3 reads CASSLAGTGTGELFF. The CDR3 region has the DNA TGCGCCAGCAGCTTGGCAGGGACGGGGACCGGGGAGCTGTTTTTT.

The chain couples TRBV6-5 to TRBJ2-3; 7 bases are shared with TRBD2. CDR1 and CDR2 (germline): MNHEY, SVGAGI. V lost 4 bases, J lost 2 bases, and 6 bases stayed unmatched. CDR3 size: 15 residues. As DNA, the CDR3 is TGTGCCAGCAGTTTGGGGGGGGGATACACAGATACGCAGTATTTT. Protein sequence: CASSLGGGYTDTQYF.

The chain couples TRBV6-2 or TRBV6-3 to TRBJ2-7, with TRBD1 identical over 8 bases. Germline-derived CDR1 and CDR2 are MNHEY and SVGEGT. CDR3 length: 15 residues. The ends lost 5 bases at V and 6 bases at J; junction bases unmatched: 12. The CDR3 spells CASSPSPAGTGEQYF. The CDR3 DNA sequence: TGTGCCAGCAGTCCCAGCCCTGCCGGGACAGGCGAGCAGTACTTC.

This chain uses TRBV11-2 with TRBJ2-3; D unclear. Trimming left V 1 base short and J 2 bases short, with 13 bases between. CDR1 and CDR2 from the germline V gene are SGHAT and FQNNGV. CDR3 length equals 16 residues. The CDR3 bases are TGTGCCAGCAGCTTAGTATTATCGGCTAACACAGATACGCAGTATTTT. Protein: CASSLVLSANTDTQYF.

The V and J genes are TRBV12-3 or TRBV12-4 and TRBJ2-1, with 8 bases identical to TRBD2. V shed 8 bases, J shed 4 bases, and the junction held 4 bases outside the gene matches. The CDR3 runs to 13 residues. The CDR3 is CASETSVYNEQFF. In nucleotides, the CDR3 is TGTGCCAGCGAGACTAGCGTATACAATGAGCAGTTCTTC.

The V gene is TRBV12-5, the J gene TRBJ2-1; TRBD1 aligns across 7 bases. The CDR3 runs to 13 residues. Losses at the gene ends were 2 bases for V and 7 bases for J; bases not matched to a gene: 2. Germline V CDR1 and CDR2: LGHNT, FRNRAP. CDR3 sequence: CASGLPQGNEQFF. The CDR3 DNA reads TGTGCTAGTGGTTTGCCACAGGGGAATGAGCAGTTCTTC.

This rearrangement joins TRBV7-8 to TRBJ2-7, with D perhaps matching TRBD2 (5 bases). Trimming removed 1 base at V and 2 bases at J, with 12 bases between. CDR1 and CDR2 (germline): SGHVS, FQNEAQ. This CDR3 has 15 amino acids. The CDR3 loop reads CASSLGGYGAYEQYF. Here the CDR3 DNA reads TGTGCCAGCAGCTTAGGCGGGTATGGCGCCTACGAGCAGTACTTC.

The J gene is TRBJ1-1, the V gene TRBV7-2; no clear D. Germline assignment: CDR1 SGHTA and CDR2 FQGNSA. The V end was cut by 5 bases, the J end by 1 base, with 14 bases between. This CDR3 spans 15 amino acids. The CDR3 coding sequence is TGTGCCAGCAGCGAACCCAGAAAAGGGAACACTGAAGCTTTCTTT. It encodes CASSEPRKGNTEAFF.

The chain carries TRBV7-8 and TRBJ2-2, with TRBD1 matching 8 bases. Trimming took 1 base from V and 2 from J; bases not matched to a gene: 12. This CDR3 has 19 residues. Germline V gene sequence: CDR1 SGHVS, CDR2 FQNEAQ. In nucleotides, the CDR3 is TGTGCCAGCAGCTTAGATCCGGCCAGGGGGCTACCTAACACCGGGGAGCTGTTTTTT. Encoded protein: CASSLDPARGLPNTGELFF.

This clone came up once. The V gene is TRBV19, the J gene TRBJ2-3, with TRBD2 identical over 9 bases. The junction had 15 bases not matched to a gene; V was cut back by 5 bases and J by 3 bases. The germline CDR1 and CDR2 sequences are LNHDA and SQIVND (reference sequence). The CDR3 is made up of 18 amino acids. The chain's CDR3 is CASSPLLGAGGATDTQYF. CDR3 in DNA: TGTGCCAGTAGTCCTTTGTTGGGGGCGGGGGGGGCAACAGATACGCAGTATTTT.

This rearrangement joins TRBV9 to TRBJ2-1; the D call may be TRBD1 or TRBD2 (5 bases each). Trimming removed 0 bases at V and 9 bases at J, with 10 bases between. The length of the CDR3 is 13 residues. Germline-derived CDR1 and CDR2 are SGDLS and YYNGEE. CDR3 DNA sequence: TGTGCCAGCAGCGTAGACCCGGGGCCTGAGCAGTTCTTC. Protein product: CASSVDPGPEQFF.

The chain couples TRBV12-5 to TRBJ2-3; D ambiguous. Trimming removed 0 bases at V and 4 bases at J, with 14 bases between. CDR3 size: 16 residues. Germline V CDR1 and CDR2: LGHNT, FRNRAP. CDR3 in amino acids: CASGLVLGHVPDTQYF. The CDR3 coding sequence is TGTGCTAGTGGTTTGGTTTTAGGGCATGTACCAGATACGCAGTATTTT.